The clone carrying this TCR beta chain was picked up many times. Its antigen remains unidentified. V gave up 5 bases and J gave up 6 bases, with 20 bases separating them. From germline, CDR1 is SGHVS and CDR2 FNYEAQ. The CDR3 extends over 15 amino acids. The data were obtained in a study of human T cells and chemical hapten exposure. Study information: The scalp of each patient received a weekly diphenylcyclopropenone dose for the full approximately 24-week study.

Study results and caveats: With DPC sensitization, TCRs exceeding 1 in 1000 frequency showed no change. Positively correlated with patch test score were the counts of PT1 expanded TCRs.

TCRdb recomputed calls from the RACE reads with MiXCR, one row per CDR3 protein. The data show 95,000 to 150,000 distinct CDR3 sequences, 10% to 12% seen once. Time point specified: patch test 3, about 24 weeks after DPC sensitization. This sample's treatment: therapeutic diphenylcyclopropenone sensitization with weekly scalp DPC. Specimen: whole blood, collected in connection with sensitization to the hapten diphenylcyclopropenone (DPC). The TCR comes from a woman aged 50 to 65 with alopecia areata. Some clones in this sample may be carry-over from other donors' samples. This chain connects TRBV7-6 to TRBJ2-7, with D tentatively TRBD1 or TRBD2 (5 bases each). The chain's CDR3 is CASSRLSTDTSEQYF. CDR3 sequence (DNA): TGTGCCAGCAGCCGCCTTTCGACAGATACTAGCGAGCAGTACTTC.